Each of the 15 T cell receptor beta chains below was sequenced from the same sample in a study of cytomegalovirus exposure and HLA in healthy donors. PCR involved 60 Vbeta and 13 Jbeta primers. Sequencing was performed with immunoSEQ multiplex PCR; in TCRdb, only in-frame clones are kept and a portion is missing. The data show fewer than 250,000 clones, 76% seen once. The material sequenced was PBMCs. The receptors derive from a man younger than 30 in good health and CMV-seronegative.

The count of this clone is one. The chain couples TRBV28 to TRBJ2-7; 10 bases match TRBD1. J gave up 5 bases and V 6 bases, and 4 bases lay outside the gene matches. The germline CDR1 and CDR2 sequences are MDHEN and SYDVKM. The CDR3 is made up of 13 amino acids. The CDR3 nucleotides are TGTGCCAGCAGGGGACAGGGGAGCCACGAGCAGTACTTC. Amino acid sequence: CASRGQGSHEQYF.

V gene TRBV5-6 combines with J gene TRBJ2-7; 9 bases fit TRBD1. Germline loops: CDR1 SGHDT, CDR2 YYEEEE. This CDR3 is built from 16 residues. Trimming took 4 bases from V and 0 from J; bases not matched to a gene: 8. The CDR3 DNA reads TGTGCCAGCAGCCGAAAAGGACAGGGGAACTCCTACGAGCAGTACTTC. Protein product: CASSRKGQGNSYEQYF.

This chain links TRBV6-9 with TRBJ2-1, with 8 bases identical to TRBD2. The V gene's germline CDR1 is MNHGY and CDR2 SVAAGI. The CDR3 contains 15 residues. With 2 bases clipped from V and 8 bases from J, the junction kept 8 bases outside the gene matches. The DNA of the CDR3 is TGTGCCAGCAGTTATGGGGGACTAGGGTCCTATGAGCAGTTCTTC. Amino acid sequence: CASSYGGLGSYEQFF.

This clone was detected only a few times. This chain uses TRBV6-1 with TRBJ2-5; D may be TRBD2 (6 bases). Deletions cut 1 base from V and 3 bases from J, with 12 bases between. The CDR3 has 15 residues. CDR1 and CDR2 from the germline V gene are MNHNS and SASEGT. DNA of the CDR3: TGTGCCAGCAGTGAAGGGGGGGTAGGGGAAGAGACCCAGTACTTC. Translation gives CASSEGGVGEETQYF.

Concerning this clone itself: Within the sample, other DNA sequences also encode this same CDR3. The CDR3 loop is CASSFRGGNYGYTF. DNA of the CDR3: TGCGCCAGCAGCTTCAGGGGAGGGAACTATGGCTACACCTTC. This rearrangement joins TRBV5-1 to TRBJ1-2, with D possibly TRBD1 on 6 matching bases. The CDR3 has 14 amino acids. V lost 2 bases and J 2 bases, leaving 10 bases between the germline ends. Germline CDR1 and CDR2: SGHRS and YFSETQ. The full variable domain, in which reference TRBV5-1 and TRBJ1-2 provide the parts outside the CDR3, is KAGVTQTPRYLIKTRGQQVTLSCSPISGHRSVSWYQQTPGQGLQFLFEYFSETQRNKGNFPGRFSGRQFSNSRSEMNVSTLELGDSALYLCASSFRGGNYGYTFGSGTRLTVV.

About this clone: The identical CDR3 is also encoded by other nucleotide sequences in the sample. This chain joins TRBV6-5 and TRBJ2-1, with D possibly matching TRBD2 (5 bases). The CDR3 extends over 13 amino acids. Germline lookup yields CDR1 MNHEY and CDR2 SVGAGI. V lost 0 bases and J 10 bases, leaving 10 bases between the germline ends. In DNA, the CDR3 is TGTGCCAGCAGTTACTCTCCGGGATTAGAGCAGTTCTTC. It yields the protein CASSYSPGLEQFF.

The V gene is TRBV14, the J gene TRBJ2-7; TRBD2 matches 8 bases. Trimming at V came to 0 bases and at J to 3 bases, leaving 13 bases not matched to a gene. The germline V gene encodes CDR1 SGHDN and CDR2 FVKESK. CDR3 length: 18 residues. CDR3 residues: CASSQDWWASGLGYEQYF. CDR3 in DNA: TGTGCCAGCAGCCAAGATTGGTGGGCTAGCGGGCTAGGCTACGAGCAGTACTTC.

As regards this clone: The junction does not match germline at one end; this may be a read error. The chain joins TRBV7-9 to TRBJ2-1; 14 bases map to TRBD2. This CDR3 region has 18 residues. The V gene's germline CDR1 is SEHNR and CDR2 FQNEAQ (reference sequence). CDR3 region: CSSSPRLAGGRGLNEQFF. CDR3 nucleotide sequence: TGTTCCAGCAGCCCCCGACTAGCGGGAGGGAGAGGCCTCAATGAGCAGTTCTTC.

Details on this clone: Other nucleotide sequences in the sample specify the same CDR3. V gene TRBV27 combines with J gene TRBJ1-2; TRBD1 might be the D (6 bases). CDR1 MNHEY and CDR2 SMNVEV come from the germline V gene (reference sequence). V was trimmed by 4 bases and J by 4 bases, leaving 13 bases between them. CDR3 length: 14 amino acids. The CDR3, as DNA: TGTGCCAGCAGTTCCACAGGGTCCTTCTATGGCTACACCTTC. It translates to CASSSTGSFYGYTF.

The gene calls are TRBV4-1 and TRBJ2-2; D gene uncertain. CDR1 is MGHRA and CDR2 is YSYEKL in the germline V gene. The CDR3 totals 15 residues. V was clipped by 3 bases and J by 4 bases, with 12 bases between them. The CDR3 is CASSHVNGGTGELFF. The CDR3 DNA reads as TGCGCCAGCAGCCACGTAAACGGCGGCACCGGGGAGCTGTTTTTT.

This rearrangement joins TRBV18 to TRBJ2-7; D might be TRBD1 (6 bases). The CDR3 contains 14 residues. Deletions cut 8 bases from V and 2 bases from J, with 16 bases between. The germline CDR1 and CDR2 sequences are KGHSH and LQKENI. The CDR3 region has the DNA TGTGCCAGCGGGCGACAGGACCTTACCTACGAGCAGTACTTC. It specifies CASGRQDLTYEQYF.

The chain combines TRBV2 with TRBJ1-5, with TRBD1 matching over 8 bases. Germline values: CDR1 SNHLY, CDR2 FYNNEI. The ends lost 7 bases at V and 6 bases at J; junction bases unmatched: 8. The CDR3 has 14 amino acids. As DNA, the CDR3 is TGTGCCAGCACCCACGGACAGGGAATTCAGCCCCAGCATTTT. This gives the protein CASTHGQGIQPQHF.

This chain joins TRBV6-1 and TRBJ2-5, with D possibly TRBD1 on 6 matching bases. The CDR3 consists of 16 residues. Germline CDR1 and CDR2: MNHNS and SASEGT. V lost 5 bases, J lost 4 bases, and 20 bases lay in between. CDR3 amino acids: CASSQGAGGAVETQYF. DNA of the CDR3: TGTGCCAGCAGTCAAGGGGCTGGGGGCGCAGTAGAGACCCAGTACTTC.

The CDR3 region is CASSEGTANTEAFF. In DNA, the CDR3 is TGTGCCAGCAGTGAAGGGACAGCGAACACTGAAGCTTTCTTT. The chain joins TRBV6-5 to TRBJ1-1, with TRBD1 identical over 7 bases. V lost 5 bases to trimming and J lost 1 base; unmatched junction nucleotides: 4. This CDR3 region has 14 residues. CDR1 and CDR2 from the germline V gene are MNHEY and SVGAGI.

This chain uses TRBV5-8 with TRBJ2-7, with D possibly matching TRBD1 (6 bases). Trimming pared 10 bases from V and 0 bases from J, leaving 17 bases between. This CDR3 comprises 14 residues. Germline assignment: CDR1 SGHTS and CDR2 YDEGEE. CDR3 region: CAPLRQGYSYEQYF. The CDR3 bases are TGTGCCCCCCTTCGGCAGGGGTACTCCTACGAGCAGTACTTC.